Detailed here is one TCR beta chain. The antigen remains undetermined. This specimen comes from a study of cytomegalovirus exposure and HLA in healthy donors. Whole-study context: One earlier analysis, a look at approximately 180 million T cells, found more than 100 million unique TCR beta sequences. Study outcomes and limitations: Researchers reported in a later analysis that a missense DCLRE1C variant was tied to TCR beta V- and J-gene trimming. Researchers counted 164 TCR beta chains as cytomegalovirus-associated. In an earlier analysis, in under 700 donors, most V segments appeared productive either ~90% or ~30% of the time.

The study ran its PCR with 60 Vbeta and 13 Jbeta primers. This table comes from immunoSEQ multiplex PCR, and its TCRdb copy is limited to in-frame clones, with some not included. This sample has about 220,000 clones, with 82% found just once. V was clipped by 4 bases and J by 2 bases, with 12 bases between them. The germline CDR1 and CDR2 sequences are LNHDA and SQIVND (reference sequence). CDR3 size: 14 residues. The TCR comes from a woman in her forties in good health and CMV-seropositive. Input material: PBMCs. J is TRBJ2-7 and V is TRBV19, with D tentatively TRBD1 (6 bases). CDR3 DNA: TGTGCCAGTAGTACCACAGGGATTACCTACGAGCAGTACTTC. Translating it yields CASSTTGITYEQYF. Filled out from reference TRBV19 and TRBJ2-7, the complete variable domain reads DGGITQSPKYLFRKEGQNVTLSCEQNLNHDAMYWYRQDPGQGLRLIYYSQIVNDFQKGDIAEGYSVSREKKESFPLTVTSAQKNPTAFYLCASSTTGITYEQYFGPGTRLTVT.